This T cell receptor (beta chain) was captured in a study of T cell responses to AZD1222 COVID-19 vaccine. Notes on this clone: The antigen is unknown.

Study observations and caveats: Nearly half of spike-specific TCRs reportedly target variant regions that are unmutated in the B.1.351 and B.1.1.7 variants. Increased Spike-specific TCR breadth and depth were observed after two AZD1222 doses.

V lost 5 bases and J 8 bases, leaving 13 bases between the germline ends. CDR1 is MDHEN and CDR2 is SYDVKM in the germline V gene. The CDR3 consists of 14 residues. Method: immunoSEQ multiplex PCR; TCRdb's copy keeps in-frame clones and lacks some. The data contain approximately 64,000 clones, 84% of them singletons. The TCR comes from an adult in good health. The starting material was peripheral blood, obtained on day 0 of AZD1222 vaccination. V usage is TRBV28 and J usage is TRBJ1-6; D not resolved. The CDR3 region is CASSGPGEHSPLHF. CDR3 sequence (DNA): TGTGCCAGCAGTGGCCCCGGGGAACATTCACCCCTCCACTTT.